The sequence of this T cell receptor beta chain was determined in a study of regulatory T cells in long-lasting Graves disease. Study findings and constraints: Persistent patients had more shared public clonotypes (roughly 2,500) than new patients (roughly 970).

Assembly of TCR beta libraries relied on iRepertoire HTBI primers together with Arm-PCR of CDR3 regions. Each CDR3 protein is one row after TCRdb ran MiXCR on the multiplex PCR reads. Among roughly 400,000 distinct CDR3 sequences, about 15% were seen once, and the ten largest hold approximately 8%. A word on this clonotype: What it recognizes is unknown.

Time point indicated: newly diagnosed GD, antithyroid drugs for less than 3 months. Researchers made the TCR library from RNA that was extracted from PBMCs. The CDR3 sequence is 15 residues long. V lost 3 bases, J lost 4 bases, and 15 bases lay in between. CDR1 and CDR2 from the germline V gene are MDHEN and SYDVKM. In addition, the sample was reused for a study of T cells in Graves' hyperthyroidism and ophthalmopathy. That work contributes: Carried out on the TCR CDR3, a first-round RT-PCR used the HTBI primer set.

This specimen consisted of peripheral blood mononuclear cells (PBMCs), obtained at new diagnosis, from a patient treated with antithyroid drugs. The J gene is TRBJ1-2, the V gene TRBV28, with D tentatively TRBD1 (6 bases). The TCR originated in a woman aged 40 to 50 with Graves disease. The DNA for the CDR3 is TGTGCCAGCAGTTTTGAGGAGGCCAGGGGCTATGGCTACACCTTC. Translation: CASSFEEARGYGYTF.